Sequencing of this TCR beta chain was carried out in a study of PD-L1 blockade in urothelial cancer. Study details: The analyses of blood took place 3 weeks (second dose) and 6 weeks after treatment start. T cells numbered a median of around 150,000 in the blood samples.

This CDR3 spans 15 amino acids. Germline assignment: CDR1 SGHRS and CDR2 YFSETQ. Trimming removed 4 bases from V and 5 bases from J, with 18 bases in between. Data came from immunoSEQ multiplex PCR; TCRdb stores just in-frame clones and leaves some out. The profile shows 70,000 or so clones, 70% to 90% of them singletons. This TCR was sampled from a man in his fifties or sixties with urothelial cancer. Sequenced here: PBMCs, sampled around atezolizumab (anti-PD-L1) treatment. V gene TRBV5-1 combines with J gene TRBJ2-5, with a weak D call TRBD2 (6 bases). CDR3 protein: CASSGGTVEGETQYF. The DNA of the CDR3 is TGCGCCAGCAGCGGAGGGACGGTAGAAGGGGAGACCCAGTACTTC.